Below, one T cell receptor beta chain is given with its context. The target of this receptor is not known. One base away there is no much larger clone; base qualities are not given. The entry originates in a study of blood T cell repertoires in COVID-19 (TCRdb year 2020). For context, the study as a whole: Samples from collaborators originated in the United States, Italy and Spain and spanned both the acute and convalescent phases of COVID-19. The repertoires were released in a freely available public database intended as a resource for research on the immune response to SARS-CoV-2. Where available, HLA class I and class II types were obtained from metadata supplied by the sample provider rather than from assay-based typing. A de-identified subject ID, COVID-19 status, age in years and sex were almost always included in the sample metadata. Deeply sampled blood TCRbeta repertoires from subjects exposed to, actively infected with, or recovered from COVID-19 were included in the dataset. The samples were drawn from the first 160 participants of the ongoing ImmuneRACE study and from 1,200 or so subjects provided by 6 global collaborators. The prospective study material was composed of cDNA or gDNA derived from T cells, B-cell-depleted T cells, or PBMCs.

The immunoSEQ Assay, a bias-controlled multiplex PCR, was used to amplify TCRbeta CDR3 regions from genomic DNA. Regarding the original processing steps: The number of nucleated cells in each sample was estimated by amplification of reference gene primers within the assay. To quantify the absolute abundance of each unique TCRbeta CDR3 rearrangement, sequence reads were collapsed and filtered. For each sample, productive Simpson clonality was calculated by taking the square root of Simpson's diversity index across productive rearrangements. TCRdb holds this immuneACCESS table with in-frame rearrangements only. Some clones are missing; in checked studies, unresolved V genes explain under half, and the rest has no known cause. D and trimming come from the DNA, and the V and J calls and clone size come from that table. The sample table shows 150,000 to 200,000 clones, and 88% are seen once. The ten biggest clones cover roughly 6% of the sample.

From the cysteine through the phenylalanine, the CDR3 covers 14 amino acids. CDR3 DNA is the only sequence kept; it has 42 bases, read in frame from the first base. Based on the germline V gene (reference sequence), the CDR1 and CDR2 sequences are MNHNY and SVGAGI. V is shortened by 0 bases, J by 15 bases, and the region joining them spans 18 bases. Results the study describes overall, beyond this receptor: How much clinical and demographic metadata was included differed by source and by participant, and the metadata was provided uncurated.

Whole blood was collected in K2EDTA tubes by collaborating institutions according to the institutions' own protocols. For TCRbeta analysis, collaborators shipped samples in one of three forms: frozen whole blood, isolated PBMCs, or DNA extracted from either of those sample types. Sequences were obtained from peripheral blood. The rearranged chain carries TRBV6-6 and TRBJ2-1; the D gene identity is not certain. The receptor comes from a man in his forties with active or convalescent COVID-19. This receptor has the CDR3 CASSYSSANRRLFF. The DNA reads TGTGCCAGCAGTTACTCGTCAGCGAACCGAAGGCTGTTCTTC.